The 8 T cell receptor beta chains listed next were all sequenced from one sample in a study of PD-1 blockade in classical Hodgkin lymphoma. Time point noted: cycle 4 day 1 (C4D1), after more than five weeks of nivolumab. Brentuximab vedotin exposure varied among the patients, all of whom had relapsed after autologous stem cell transplantation. Profiling relied on immunoSEQ multiplex PCR, and the TCRdb table lists in-frame clones only, not all of them. The data show around 60,000 clones, more than 90% seen once. The input for sequencing was peripheral blood mononuclear cells (PBMCs), taken before the fourth cycle of nivolumab. These receptors originate from a human donor with classical Hodgkin lymphoma.

This chain joins TRBV6-5 and TRBJ1-5; maybe TRBD1 (5 bases). The CDR3 spans 14 residues. The germline V gene has CDR1 MNHEY and CDR2 SVGAGI. Between the trimmed V and J ends, which lost 2 bases and 7 bases, there was a span of 12 bases. CDR3 loop: CASSYGQGLQPQHF. The CDR3 DNA is TGTGCCAGCAGTTACGGGCAGGGCCTCCAGCCCCAGCATTTT.

This chain joins TRBV4-1 and TRBJ1-5; D may be TRBD1 (5 bases). CDR1 and CDR2 (germline): MGHRA, YSYEKL. The V end was cut by 2 bases, the J end by 9 bases, with 17 bases between. The length of the CDR3 is 15 residues. The CDR3 DNA is TGCGCCAGCAGCCAAAATTTCGCAGGGTATCTGCCCCAGCATTTT. It specifies CASSQNFAGYLPQHF.

The chain uses TRBV4-1 and TRBJ2-5, with D possibly matching TRBD2 (5 bases). The ends were cut back, 3 bases at V and 5 bases at J, with 16 bases in the middle. Germline V gene sequence: CDR1 MGHRA, CDR2 YSYEKL. This CDR3 region has 15 residues. The CDR3 coding sequence is TGCGCCAGCAGCCAGGGAGACGAGGGTACGGAGACCCAGTACTTC. It is translated as CASSQGDEGTETQYF.

This chain uses TRBV29-1 with TRBJ2-2; unclear D gene. Trimming left V 3 bases short and J 0 bases short, with 5 bases between. CDR1 is SQVTM and CDR2 is ANQGSEA in the germline V gene. The CDR3 runs 13 residues. CDR3 in amino acids: CSVEIANTGELFF. DNA of the CDR3: TGCAGCGTTGAGATAGCGAACACCGGGGAGCTGTTTTTT.

CDR3 nucleotide sequence: TGTGCCAGCAGCTCCGGACTAGTATTTGGGCCCGGGGAGCTGTTTTTT. Amino acid sequence: CASSSGLVFGPGELFF. The chain employs TRBV27 and TRBJ2-2, with 7 bases aligning to TRBD2. This CDR3 has 16 residues. CDR1 is MNHEY and CDR2 is SMNVEV in the germline V gene (reference sequence). J was trimmed by 6 bases and V by 6 bases; bases with no gene match: 13.

This chain links TRBV2 with TRBJ2-7; D is perhaps TRBD1 (5 bases). V was pared by 7 bases and J by 1 base, with 8 bases between. CDR1 and CDR2 from the germline V gene are SNHLY and FYNNEI. CDR3 length: 12 residues. This chain's CDR3 is CASTRTSYEQYF. The CDR3 nucleotides read TGTGCCAGCACTAGGACATCCTACGAGCAGTACTTC.

The chain carries TRBV7-9 and TRBJ2-1, with D possibly TRBD1 on 6 matching bases. V dropped 2 bases and J dropped 0 bases, with 11 bases sitting between them. This CDR3 spans 16 amino acids. The germline gives CDR1 SEHNR, CDR2 FQNEAQ (reference sequence). CDR3 in amino acids: CASSLSPQGSYNEQFF. CDR3 DNA sequence: TGTGCCAGCAGCTTATCCCCACAGGGCTCCTACAATGAGCAGTTCTTC.

The V gene is TRBV7-8, the J gene TRBJ1-1; a possible D gene is TRBD1 (6 bases). There are 15 residues in the CDR3. V lost 5 bases and J 5 bases, leaving 18 bases between the germline ends. CDR1 is SGHVS and CDR2 is FQNEAQ in the germline V gene. The CDR3 nucleotides read TGTGCCAGCAGCATCCCCGAGAGGGGGGAAACTGAAGCTTTCTTT. Its translation: CASSIPERGETEAFF.